Sequencing of this T cell receptor beta chain was carried out in a study of cytomegalovirus exposure and HLA in healthy donors. Broader study findings: In a later analysis, TCR beta V- and J-gene trimming showed a link to a missense DCLRE1C variant. By HLA locus, TCR association rates varied in a later analysis, with DRB1 showing the most and HLA-C the fewest.

The CDR3 runs 13 residues. Germline V gives CDR1 MNHEY, CDR2 SVGAGI. V gave up 6 bases and J gave up 5 bases; unmatched junction bases: 5. 13 Jbeta primers and 60 Vbeta primers were used for the PCR. Sequenced by immunoSEQ multiplex PCR; TCRdb stores in-frame clones only, minus some. The sample has roughly 150,000 clones; roughly 70% are singletons. Concerning this clone: Its antigen is unknown.

What was sequenced was PBMCs. This clonotype was sampled from a human donor in good health. The chain recombines TRBV6-5 with TRBJ2-5; 8 bases align to TRBD1. Here the CDR3 reads CASSRTGPETQYF. For the CDR3, the DNA is TGTGCCAGCAGCCGGACAGGGCCCGAGACCCAGTACTTC.